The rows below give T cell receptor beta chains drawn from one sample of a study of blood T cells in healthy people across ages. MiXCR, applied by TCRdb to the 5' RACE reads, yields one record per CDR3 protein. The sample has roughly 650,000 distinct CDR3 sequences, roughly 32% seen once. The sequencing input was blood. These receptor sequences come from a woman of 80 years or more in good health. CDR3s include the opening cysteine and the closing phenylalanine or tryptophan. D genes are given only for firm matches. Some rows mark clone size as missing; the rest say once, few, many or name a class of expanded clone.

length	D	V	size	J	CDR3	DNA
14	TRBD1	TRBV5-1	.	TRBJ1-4	CASSYTGEGEKRFF	TGCGCCAGCAGCTACACAGGGGAAGGTGAAAAACGGTTTTTT
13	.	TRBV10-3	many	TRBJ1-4	CAISGTGNEKLFF	TGTGCCATCAGTGGAACAGGGAACGAAAAACTGTTTTTT
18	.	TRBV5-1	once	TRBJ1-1	CASSLAQGLYGMNTEAFF	TGCGCCAGCAGCTTGGCTCAGGGATTATACGGCATGAACACTGAAGCTTTCTTT
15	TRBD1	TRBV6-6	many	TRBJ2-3	CASKKDRGLTDTQYF	TGTGCCAGCAAGAAGGACAGGGGCCTCACAGATACGCAGTATTTT
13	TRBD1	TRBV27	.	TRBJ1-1	CATTRTTGAEAFF	TGTGCCACTACAAGGACGACAGGGGCTGAAGCTTTCTTT
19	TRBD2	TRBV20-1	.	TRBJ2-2	CSARQPSLAGGLDAGELFF	TGCAGTGCTAGACAGCCGTCGCTAGCGGGGGGCCTGGACGCCGGGGAGCTGTTTTTT
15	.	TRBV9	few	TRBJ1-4	CASSPQGGSREKLFF	TGTGCCAGCAGCCCCCAGGGAGGGTCTCGAGAAAAACTGTTTTTT
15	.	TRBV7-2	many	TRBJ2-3	CASSPEGGWTDTQYF	TGTGCCAGCAGCCCGGAGGGGGGCTGGACAGATACGCAGTATTTT
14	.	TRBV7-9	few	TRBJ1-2	CASSLADLIYGYTF	TGTGCCAGCAGCTTAGCCGATCTCATCTATGGCTACACCTTC
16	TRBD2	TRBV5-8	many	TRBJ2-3	CASSPGTSGSTDTQYF	TGTGCCAGCAGCCCGGGGACTAGCGGATCCACAGATACGCAGTATTTT